This TCR beta chain was profiled in a study of radiotherapy plus CTLA-4 blockade in lung cancer. This clone was recorded only once. Its antigen is currently unknown. The germline V gene encodes CDR1 KGHSH and CDR2 LQKENI. The CDR3 consists of 16 residues. Between the trimmed V and J ends, which lost 3 bases and 1 base, there was a span of 14 bases. Clones were sequenced by immunoSEQ multiplex PCR, and TCRdb holds only the in-frame ones, with some missing. The top ten hold about 2% of the sample, which has 70,000 to 100,000 clones, 70% to 90% seen once. Overall study findings and caveats: Early blood T cell clone dynamics reportedly forecast response best, with interferon-beta. In blood, TCR clones derived from the tumor expanded after radiotherapy plus ipilimumab.

V usage is TRBV18 and J usage is TRBJ2-3; TRBD2 is a possible D gene (6 bases). This receptor was obtained from a human donor with non-small cell lung cancer who had a partial response to radiotherapy plus ipilimumab. The sequencing here drew on peripheral blood, taken from a patient treated with radiotherapy plus ipilimumab. The CDR3 reads CASSPLREWGTDTQYF. CDR3 nucleotides: TGTGCCAGCTCACCCCTACGGGAGTGGGGCACAGATACGCAGTATTTT.